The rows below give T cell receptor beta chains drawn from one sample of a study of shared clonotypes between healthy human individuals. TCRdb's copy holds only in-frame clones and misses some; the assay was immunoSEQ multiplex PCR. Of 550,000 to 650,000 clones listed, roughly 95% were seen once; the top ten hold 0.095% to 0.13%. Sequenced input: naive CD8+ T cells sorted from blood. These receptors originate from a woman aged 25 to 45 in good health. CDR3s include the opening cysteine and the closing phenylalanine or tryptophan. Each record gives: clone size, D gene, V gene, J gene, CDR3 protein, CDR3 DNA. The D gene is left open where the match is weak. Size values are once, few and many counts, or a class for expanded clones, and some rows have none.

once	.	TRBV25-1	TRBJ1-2	CASSVGGLGYTF	TGTGCCAGCAGTGTGGGAGGTTTAGGCTACACCTTC
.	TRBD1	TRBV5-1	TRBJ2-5	CASGPKLGQGETQYF	TGCGCCAGCGGCCCTAAACTTGGACAGGGGGAGACCCAGTACTTC
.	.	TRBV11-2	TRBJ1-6	CASSFGNEDSPLHF	TGTGCCAGCAGCTTCGGCAATGAGGATTCACCCCTCCACTTT
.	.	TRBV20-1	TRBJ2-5	CSADEWETQYF	TGCAGTGCTGATGAATGGGAGACCCAGTACTTC
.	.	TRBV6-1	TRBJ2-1	CASSEDGTLNEQFF	TGTGCCAGCAGTGAAGACGGGACTTTGAATGAGCAGTTCTTC
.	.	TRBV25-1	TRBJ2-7	CASSLGREQYF	TGTGCCAGCAGTCTGGGGAGAGAGCAGTACTTC
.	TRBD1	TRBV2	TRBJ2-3	CASSEWVQGSVTQYF	TGTGCCAGCAGTGAATGGGTACAGGGGAGTGTTACGCAGTATTTT
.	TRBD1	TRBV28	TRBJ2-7	CASRGTASYEQYF	TGTGCCAGCCGTGGGACAGCCTCCTACGAGCAGTACTTC
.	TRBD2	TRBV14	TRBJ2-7	CASSQSSGSRYEQYF	TGTGCCAGCAGCCAGTCTAGCGGGAGCCGCTACGAGCAGTACTTC
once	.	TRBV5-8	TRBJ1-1	CASSLQGNGAFF	TGTGCCAGCAGCTTGCAGGGAAATGGGGCTTTCTTT
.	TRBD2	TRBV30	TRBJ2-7	CAWSRTSGNNEQYF	TGTGCCTGGAGTCGCACTAGCGGGAACAACGAGCAGTACTTC
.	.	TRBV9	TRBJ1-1	CASSGSGGSNTEAFF	TGTGCCAGCAGCGGGTCGGGGGGCTCGAACACTGAAGCTTTCTTT
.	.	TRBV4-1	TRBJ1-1	CASSQEGQGWGTEAFF	TGCGCCAGCAGCCAAGAAGGGCAGGGCTGGGGGACTGAAGCTTTCTTT
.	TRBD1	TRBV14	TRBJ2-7	CASSQVGQGVYEQYF	TGTGCCAGCAGCCAAGTAGGACAGGGAGTCTACGAGCAGTACTTC
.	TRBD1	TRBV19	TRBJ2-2	CASRPGQGIGELFF	TGTGCCAGTAGGCCGGGACAGGGAATCGGGGAGCTGTTTTTT
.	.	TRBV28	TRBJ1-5	CASSFSGSNQPQHF	TGTGCCAGCAGTTTTTCAGGGAGTAATCAGCCCCAGCATTTT
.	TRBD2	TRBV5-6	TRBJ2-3	CASSSLIVLAGVPDTQYF	TGTGCCAGCAGCTCGCTAATTGTACTAGCGGGAGTCCCAGATACGCAGTATTTT
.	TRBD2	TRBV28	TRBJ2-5	CASSGREGSLQETQYF	TGTGCCAGCAGTGGGAGGGAGGGTAGTCTTCAAGAGACCCAGTACTTC
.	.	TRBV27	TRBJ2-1	CASGSYEQFF	TGTGCCAGCGGTAGCTATGAGCAGTTCTTC
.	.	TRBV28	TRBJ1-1	CASSRGYTEAFF	TGTGCCAGCAGCCGAGGGTATACTGAAGCTTTCTTT
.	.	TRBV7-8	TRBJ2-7	CASSIRGDVSYEQYF	TGTGCCAGCAGCATCCGCGGGGACGTCTCCTACGAGCAGTACTTC
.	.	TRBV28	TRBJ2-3	CASSLSYAETSTDTQYF	TGTGCCAGCAGTTTAAGTTACGCGGAAACTAGCACAGATACGCAGTATTTT
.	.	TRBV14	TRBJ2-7	CASSQYNYEQYF	TGTGCCAGCAGCCAATACAACTACGAGCAGTACTTC
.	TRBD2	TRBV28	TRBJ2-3	CASSFGREDDTDTQYF	TGTGCCAGCAGTTTTGGGCGGGAGGACGACACAGATACGCAGTATTTT
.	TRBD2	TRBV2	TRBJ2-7	CASRPQLASTYEQYF	TGTGCCAGCAGGCCTCAACTAGCGTCGACCTACGAGCAGTACTTC
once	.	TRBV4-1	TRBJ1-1	CASSQDPTGDGLNTEAFF	TGCGCCAGCAGCCAAGATCCCACCGGGGACGGCCTGAACACTGAAGCTTTCTTT
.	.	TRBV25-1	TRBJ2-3	CASSDDQNNEGDTQYF	TGTGCCAGCAGTGATGACCAAAATAATGAAGGTGATACGCAGTATTTT
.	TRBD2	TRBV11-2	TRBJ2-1	CASSLAPTSADEQFF	TGTGCCAGCAGCTTAGCCCCGACTAGCGCCGATGAGCAGTTCTTC
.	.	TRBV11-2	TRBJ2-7	CASSFPGEQYF	TGTGCCAGCAGCTTCCCCGGCGAGCAGTACTTC
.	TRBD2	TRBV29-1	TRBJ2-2	CSVPSGLGELFF	TGCAGCGTTCCTAGCGGGCTCGGGGAGCTGTTTTTT
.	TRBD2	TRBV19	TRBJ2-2	CASSSHSGSGTGELFF	TGTGCCAGTAGTTCTCATAGCGGGAGTGGGACCGGGGAGCTGTTTTTT
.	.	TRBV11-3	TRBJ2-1	CASSLVTSSYNEQFF	TGTGCCAGCAGCTTAGTCACGAGCTCCTACAATGAGCAGTTCTTC
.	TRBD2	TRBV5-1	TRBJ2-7	CASSLEGLVEQYF	TGCGCCAGCAGCTTAGAAGGACTAGTCGAGCAGTACTTC
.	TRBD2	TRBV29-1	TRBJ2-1	CSVVVTSGVNEQFF	TGCAGCGTTGTAGTGACTAGCGGGGTCAATGAGCAGTTCTTC
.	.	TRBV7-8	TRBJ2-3	CASSFIPVFWDERVGTDTQYF	TGTGCCAGCAGCTTTATCCCGGTTTTTTGGGACGAGAGGGTGGGCACAGATACGCAGTATTTT
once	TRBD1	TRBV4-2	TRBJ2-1	CASSPGQGRRREQGYNEQFF	TGTGCCAGCAGCCCGGGACAGGGTAGGCGACGGGAGCAGGGATACAATGAGCAGTTCTTC
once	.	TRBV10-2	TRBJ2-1	CASSYYDEQFF	TGCGCCAGCAGTTACTACGATGAGCAGTTCTTC
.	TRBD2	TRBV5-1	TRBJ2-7	CASREGLAGSYEQYF	TGCGCCAGCAGAGAGGGACTAGCGGGCTCCTACGAGCAGTACTTC
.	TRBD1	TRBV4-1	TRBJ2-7	CASSQLGQGSEQYF	TGCGCCAGCAGCCAACTGGGACAGGGCTCCGAGCAGTACTTC
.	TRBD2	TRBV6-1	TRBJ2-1	CASSLLAGSYNEQFF	TGTGCCAGCAGTCTTCTAGCGGGCTCCTACAATGAGCAGTTCTTC
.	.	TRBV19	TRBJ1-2	CAISGTDGAYHGYTF	TGTGCCATTTCCGGGACGGACGGAGCTTACCATGGCTACACCTTC
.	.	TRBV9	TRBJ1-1	CASSPRTPGRTEAFF	TGTGCCAGCAGCCCCCGGACTCCAGGCAGGACTGAAGCTTTCTTT
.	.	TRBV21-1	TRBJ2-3	CASSPHWTSGSYSATDTQYF	TGTGCCAGCAGCCCGCACTGGACTAGCGGTAGTTACTCGGCGACAGATACGCAGTATTTT
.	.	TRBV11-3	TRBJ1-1	CASSPGGENTEAFF	TGTGCCAGCAGCCCAGGCGGGGAGAACACTGAAGCTTTCTTT
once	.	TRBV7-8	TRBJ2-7	CASSMTDLSYEQYF	TGTGCCAGCAGCATGACAGATCTCTCCTACGAGCAGTACTTC
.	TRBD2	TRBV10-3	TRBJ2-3	CAISETVSGIRQDTQYF	TGTGCCATCAGTGAGACGGTGAGCGGGATTAGGCAGGATACGCAGTATTTT
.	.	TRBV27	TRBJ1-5	CASSAAGPNEPQHF	TGTGCCAGCAGTGCGGCAGGCCCCAATGAGCCCCAGCATTTT
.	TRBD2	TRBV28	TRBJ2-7	CASSYTRASGYYEQYF	TGTGCCAGCAGTTATACACGGGCTAGCGGATACTACGAGCAGTACTTC
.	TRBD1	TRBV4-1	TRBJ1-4	CASSQGRGHEKLFF	TGCGCCAGCAGCCAAGGGAGGGGGCATGAAAAACTGTTTTTT
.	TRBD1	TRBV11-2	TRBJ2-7	CASSPLPGQVTYEQYF	TGTGCCAGCAGCCCTCTTCCGGGACAGGTAACCTACGAGCAGTACTTC
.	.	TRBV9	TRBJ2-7	CASSVDTGTYEQYF	TGTGCCAGCAGCGTAGACACGGGTACCTACGAGCAGTACTTC
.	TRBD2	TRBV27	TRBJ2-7	CASSLSGRGSYEQYF	TGTGCCAGCAGCTTAAGCGGGAGGGGGTCCTACGAGCAGTACTTC
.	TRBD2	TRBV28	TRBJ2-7	CASSLWTSGVYEQYF	TGTGCCAGCAGTCTCTGGACTAGCGGGGTGTACGAGCAGTACTTC
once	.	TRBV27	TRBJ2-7	CASSDAGQPYEQYF	TGTGCCAGCAGCGACGCGGGACAGCCATACGAGCAGTACTTC
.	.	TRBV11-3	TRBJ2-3	CASSLPPGSVPDTQYF	TGTGCCAGCAGCTTACCCCCCGGGAGCGTCCCAGATACGCAGTATTTT
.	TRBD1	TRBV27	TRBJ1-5	CASSLLAGGQPQHF	TGTGCCAGCAGTTTATTGGCAGGGGGCCAGCCCCAGCATTTT
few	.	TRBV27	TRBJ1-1	CASRGEAFF	TGTGCCAGCAGGGGTGAAGCTTTCTTT
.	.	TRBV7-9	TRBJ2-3	CASSLTDSEADTQYF	TGTGCCAGCAGCTTAACCGACAGCGAGGCGGATACGCAGTATTTT
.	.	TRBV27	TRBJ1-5	CASSPGQLTDQPQHF	TGTGCCAGCAGTCCCGGACAGCTGACTGATCAGCCCCAGCATTTT